The 20 T cell receptor beta chains in this list originate from one sample, sequenced in a study of T cells in Graves' hyperthyroidism and ophthalmopathy. RNA transcripts yielded amplified TCR beta CDR3 regions. An initial round of RT-PCR targeting the TCR CDR3 relied on the HTBI primer set. MiXCR was run by TCRdb on the multiplex PCR reads, yielding one entry per CDR3 protein. Counted here are under 250,000 distinct CDR3 sequences, 15% to 20% occurring once; the ten biggest clones make up roughly 53%. The sequencing input was blood. The receptor set was obtained from a man aged 50-60 years with Graves' hyperthyroidism.

This clonotype was detected ten times or more. The V and J genes are TRBV12-5 and TRBJ2-7; TRBD2 matches at 10 bases. Trimming removed 0 bases from V and 6 bases from J; junction bases left unmatched: 5. CDR1 and CDR2 from the germline V gene are LGHNT and FRNRAP. The CDR3 has 15 amino acids. CDR3 in DNA: TGTGCTAGTGGTTTGGTCCTAGCGGGAGTGGGCGAGCAGTACTTC. Translation: CASGLVLAGVGEQYF.

This clonotype was detected ten times or more. The rearrangement uses TRBV28 and TRBJ2-3, with TRBD2 identical over 10 bases. The CDR3 is 15 amino acids. The germline CDR1 and CDR2 sequences are MDHEN and SYDVKM. With V trimmed by 7 bases and J by 1 base, 5 bases remained unmatched. CDR3 sequence reads: CASILAGAGTDTQYF. In DNA form, the CDR3 reads TGTGCCAGCATTCTAGCGGGAGCGGGCACAGATACGCAGTATTTT.

In this sample, this clonotype turned up a few times. The chain's CDR3 is CASSYSILNNEQFF. The CDR3 DNA sequence: TGTGCCAGCAGTTACTCGATACTAAACAATGAGCAGTTCTTC. The chain recombines TRBV6-5 with TRBJ2-1, with D unclear. Germline V gives CDR1 MNHEY, CDR2 SVGAGI. V was pared by 0 bases and J by 5 bases, with 8 bases between. The CDR3 has 14 amino acids.

The V call is TRBV10-3, the J call TRBJ1-1, with no clear D. CDR3 length: 12 amino acids. V was clipped by 6 bases and J by 3 bases, with 8 bases between them. Per the germline V gene, CDR1 is ENHRY and CDR2 is SYGVKD. The CDR3 bases are TGTGCCATCAGCGAGGCCGACACTGAAGCTTTCTTT. Protein: CAISEADTEAFF.

A few counts support this clonotype. This chain links TRBV5-1 with TRBJ2-3, with D perhaps TRBD2 (6 bases). Trimming shortened V by 4 bases and J by 5 bases, and 14 bases separated the two germline ends. This CDR3 spans 14 amino acids. Germline assignment: CDR1 SGHRS and CDR2 YFSETQ. The CDR3 nucleotides read TGCGCCAGCAGCGTTAGCGGTGGGGGAGATACGCAGTATTTT. Protein: CASSVSGGGDTQYF.

The sample holds a few counts of this clonotype. The CDR3 nucleotides read TGTGCCACAACTCCGGGACAGTTGAACACCGGGGAGCTGTTTTTT. Translating gives CATTPGQLNTGELFF. This sequence joins TRBV12-3 or TRBV12-4 and TRBJ2-2; 7 bases are a match to TRBD1. The CDR3 consists of 15 residues. V was pared by 10 bases and J by 1 base, with 9 bases of the junction left unmatched.

This clonotype turned up a few times. The chain combines TRBV27 with TRBJ2-5, with 12 bases lining up with TRBD2. Germline CDR1 is MNHEY and CDR2 is SMNVEV (reference sequence). After removal of 4 bases from V and 3 bases from J, the junction contained 0 bases not matched to a gene. This CDR3 comprises 14 residues. The CDR3 loop is CASSSSGREETQYF. The CDR3, as DNA: TGTGCCAGCAGTTCTAGCGGGAGGGAAGAGACCCAGTACTTC.

There are a few counts of this clonotype. V usage is TRBV4-2 and J usage is TRBJ2-3, with 13 bases identical to TRBD2. With 5 bases clipped from V and 2 bases from J, the junction kept 4 bases outside the gene matches. The CDR3 has 16 residues. Germline values: CDR1 LGHNA, CDR2 YNFKEQ. The CDR3 region is CASSSGLAGNTDTQYF. The CDR3 DNA reads TGTGCCAGCAGCTCGGGACTAGCGGGAAACACAGATACGCAGTATTTT.

In its sample, this clonotype was seen many times. The rearrangement joins TRBV28 to TRBJ2-7; D might be TRBD1 (5 bases). Germline V gene sequence: CDR1 MDHEN, CDR2 SYDVKM. The CDR3 has 14 residues. Trimming shortened V by 7 bases and J by 2 bases, and 15 bases separated the two germline ends. For the CDR3, the DNA is TGTGCCAGCACCCAAGGTCCAGGGCCCTACGAGCAGTACTTC. This sequence encodes CASTQGPGPYEQYF. The full variable domain, completed using reference TRBV28 and TRBJ2-7, is DVKVTQSSRYLVKRTGEKVFLECVQDMDHENMFWYRQDPGLGLRLIYFSYDVKMKEKGDIPEGYSVSREKKERFSLILESASTNQTSMYLCASTQGPGPYEQYFGPGTRLTVT.

This rearrangement joins TRBV6-1 to TRBJ2-7; D is unresolved. The CDR3 extends over 15 amino acids. The germline V gene encodes CDR1 MNHNS and CDR2 SASEGT. V shed 5 bases and J shed 3 bases, with 17 bases lying between them. CDR3: CASSSPSSDVYEQYF. The CDR3 coding sequence is TGTGCCAGCAGTTCCCCAAGTAGTGATGTCTACGAGCAGTACTTC.

This clonotype was observed many times. The chain couples TRBV6-1 to TRBJ2-7; D could derive from TRBD1 or TRBD2 (5 bases each). V lost 11 bases and J lost 4, with 12 bases in between. Per the germline V gene, CDR1 is MNHNS and CDR2 is SASEGT. The CDR3 is 11 amino acids. The CDR3 DNA is TGTGCCTCAGGTTGGGGGTACGAGCAGTACTTC. This sequence encodes CASGWGYEQYF.

This clonotype was counted many times. The chain combines TRBV6-1 with TRBJ2-3; 8 bases are shared with TRBD2. V trimming: 3 bases; J trimming: 3 bases; junction bases outside the gene matches: 14. The V gene's germline CDR1 is MNHNS and CDR2 SASEGT. The CDR3 contains 18 residues. CDR3 protein: CASSDPGTSGPRTDTQYF. CDR3 in DNA: TGTGCCAGCAGTGACCCCGGAACTAGCGGTCCTAGGACAGATACGCAGTATTTT.

There are many counts of this clonotype. The rearrangement links TRBV7-8 to TRBJ1-5, with D maybe TRBD1 (5 bases). The V gene lost 0 bases and the J gene lost 4 bases, with 16 bases spanning the gap. Germline V gene lookup returns CDR1 SGHVS and CDR2 FQNEAQ. The CDR3 covers 17 residues. The CDR3 DNA reads TGTGCCAGCAGCTTAGCTCGGTTCCCCAGGGAGAATCAGCCCCAGCATTTT. It encodes CASSLARFPRENQPQHF.

The chain employs TRBV6-2 or TRBV6-3 and TRBJ2-5; D is perhaps TRBD1 (6 bases). Germline values: CDR1 MNHEY, CDR2 SVGEGT. Trimming took off 6 bases at V and 5 bases at J, with 16 bases between the two ends. The CDR3 sequence is 14 residues long. The CDR3 spells CASRNTGIVETQYF. The CDR3 DNA is TGTGCCAGCAGAAACACAGGGATTGTGGAGACCCAGTACTTC.

This clonotype was detected many times. The chain joins TRBV30 to TRBJ2-7, with TRBD1 identical over 8 bases. The CDR3 consists of 13 residues. Germline lookup yields CDR1 GTSNPN and CDR2 SVGIG (reference sequence). V lost 0 bases and J lost 5; bases outside the gene matches: 3. The CDR3 sequence: CAWSVTGAHEQYF. DNA for the CDR3: TGTGCCTGGAGTGTGACAGGGGCCCACGAGCAGTACTTC. The variable domain in full, completed from reference TRBV30 and TRBJ2-7, reads SQTIHQWPATLVQPVGSPLSLECTVEGTSNPNLYWYRQAAGRGLQLLFYSVGIGQISSEVPQNLSASRPQDRQFILSSKKLLLSDSGFYLCAWSVTGAHEQYFGPGTRLTVT.

A note on this clonotype: One junction end does not reproduce the germline sequence, and a read error may be involved. The J gene is TRBJ1-2, the V gene TRBV28, with D tentatively TRBD1 (5 bases). CDR1 and CDR2 from the germline V gene are MDHEN and SYDVKM. This CDR3 comprises 15 residues. CDR3 loop: CAGSFNRKGNYGYTF. As DNA, the CDR3 is TGTGCCGGCAGTTTCAACCGCAAGGGGAACTATGGCTACACCTTC.

The chain carries TRBV25-1 and TRBJ1-6; D ambiguous. Germline values: CDR1 MGHDK, CDR2 SYGVNS. V was trimmed by 9 bases and J by 8 bases, leaving 11 bases between them. The CDR3 spans 12 residues. The CDR3, as DNA: TGTGCCAGTCATACTGCGGATTCACCCCTCCACTTT. Its translation: CASHTADSPLHF.

This clonotype was seen many times. The V call is TRBV2, the J call TRBJ2-5, with TRBD2 matching over 11 bases. Germline CDR1 SNHLY, CDR2 FYNNEI. V was pared by 7 bases and J by 2 bases, with 9 bases of the junction left unmatched. The CDR3 contains 16 residues. The CDR3 is CASTSRLAGLQETQYF. CDR3 bases: TGTGCCAGCACCTCGCGACTAGCGGGACTACAAGAGACCCAGTACTTC.

Note on this clonotype: This may come from a read error, since a much larger clone is one base off. J is TRBJ2-1 and V is TRBV5-1; D gene uncertain. Trimming removed 4 bases from V and 5 bases from J, with 16 bases in between. The CDR3 contains 15 residues. Germline V gene sequence: CDR1 SGHRS, CDR2 YFSETQ. The CDR3 region is CASSRQAGINNEQFF. The CDR3 nucleotides are TGCGCCAGCAGCAGGCAGGCTGGGATTAACAATGAGCAGTTCTTC.

This clonotype was detected ten times or more. This chain uses TRBV5-1 with TRBJ1-4; tentative D call: TRBD1 (5 bases). The CDR3 covers 15 residues. V gave up 0 bases and J gave up 6 bases, with 12 bases separating them. CDR1 is SGHRS, CDR2 YFSETQ, per germline. DNA for the CDR3: TGCGCCAGCAGCTTGGCTAGGGGCTTTGATGAAAAACTGTTTTTT. Protein sequence: CASSLARGFDEKLFF.